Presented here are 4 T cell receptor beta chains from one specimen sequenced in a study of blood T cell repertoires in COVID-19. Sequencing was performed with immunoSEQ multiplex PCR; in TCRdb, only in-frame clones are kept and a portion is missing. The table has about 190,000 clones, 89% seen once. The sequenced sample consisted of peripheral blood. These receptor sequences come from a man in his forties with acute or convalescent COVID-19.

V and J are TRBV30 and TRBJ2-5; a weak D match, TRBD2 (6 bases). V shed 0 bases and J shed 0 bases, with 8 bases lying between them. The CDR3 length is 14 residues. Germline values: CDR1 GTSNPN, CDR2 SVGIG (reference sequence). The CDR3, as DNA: TGTGCCTGGAGTGTAAAGCGGGACCAAGAGACCCAGTACTTC. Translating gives CAWSVKRDQETQYF.

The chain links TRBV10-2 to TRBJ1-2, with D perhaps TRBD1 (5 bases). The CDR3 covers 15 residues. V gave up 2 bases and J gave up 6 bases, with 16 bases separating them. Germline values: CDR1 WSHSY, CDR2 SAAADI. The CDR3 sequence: CASSEPGRGIHGYTF. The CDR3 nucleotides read TGCGCCAGCAGTGAGCCAGGACGGGGGATCCATGGCTACACCTTC.

CDR3 sequence: CASSLDRVDGYTF. The CDR3 DNA sequence: TGTGCCAGCAGTCTGGACAGGGTAGATGGCTACACCTTC. The chain joins TRBV11-2 to TRBJ1-2; 8 nucleotides match TRBD1. Germline-derived CDR1 and CDR2 are SGHAT and FQNNGV. The CDR3 loop spans 13 amino acids. Trimming cost V 6 bases and J 6 bases; bases outside gene matches: 6.

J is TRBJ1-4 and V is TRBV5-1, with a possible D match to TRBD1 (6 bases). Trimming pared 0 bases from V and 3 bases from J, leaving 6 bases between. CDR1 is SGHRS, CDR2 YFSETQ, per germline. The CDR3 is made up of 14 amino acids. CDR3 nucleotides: TGCGCCAGCAGCTTGGGGGGGCCTAATGAAAAACTGTTTTTT. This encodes CASSLGGPNEKLFF.